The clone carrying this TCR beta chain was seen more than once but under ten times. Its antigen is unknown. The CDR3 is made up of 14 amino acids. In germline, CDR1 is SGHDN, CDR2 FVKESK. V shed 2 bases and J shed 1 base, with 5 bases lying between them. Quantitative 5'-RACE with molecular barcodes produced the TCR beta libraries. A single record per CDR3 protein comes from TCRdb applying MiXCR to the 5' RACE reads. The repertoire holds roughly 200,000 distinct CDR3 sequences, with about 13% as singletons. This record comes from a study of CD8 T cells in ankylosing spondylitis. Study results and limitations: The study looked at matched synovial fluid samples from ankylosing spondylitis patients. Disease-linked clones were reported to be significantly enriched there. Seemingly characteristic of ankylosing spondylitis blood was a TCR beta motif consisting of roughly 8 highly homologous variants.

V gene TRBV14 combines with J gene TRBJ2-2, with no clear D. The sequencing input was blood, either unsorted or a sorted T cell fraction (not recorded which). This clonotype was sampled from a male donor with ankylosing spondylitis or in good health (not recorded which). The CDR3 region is CASSQLGNTGELFF. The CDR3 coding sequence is TGTGCCAGCAGCCAACTAGGGAACACCGGGGAGCTGTTTTTT.